This TCR beta chain stems from a study of blood T cell repertoires in COVID-19. Across the study: The study drew acute and convalescent COVID-19 samples from the United States, Italy and Spain.

Under the authors' procedure: Amplification of reference gene primers was used by the study to estimate nucleated cell counts. Sequencing was performed with immunoSEQ multiplex PCR; in TCRdb, only in-frame clones are kept and a portion is missing. V and J calls and clone size come straight from that table; D and trimming were deduced from the DNA. The sample records under 200,000 clones, 80% being singletons. The V gene's germline CDR1 is LNHDA and CDR2 SQIVND (reference sequence). Trimming cost V 6 bases and J 5 bases, with 14 bases left between them. The CDR3 has 13 residues. Material for sequencing was peripheral blood. This TCR was recovered from a man between 65 and 85 years old with active or convalescent COVID-19. This chain links TRBV19 with TRBJ2-7; tentative D call: TRBD1 (6 bases). The CDR3 loop reads CASSLSRGDEQYF. The CDR3 nucleotides are TGTGCCAGTAGCCTTTCCAGGGGCGACGAGCAGTACTTC.